What follows describes a single TCR beta chain. Its antigen is currently unknown. The data belong to a study of cytomegalovirus exposure and HLA in healthy donors. In the study overall: In a previous analysis, 110 million or so unique TCR beta sequences were found from 170 million or so T cells.

Regarding the study as a whole: Association of a missense DCLRE1C variant with TCR beta V- and J-gene trimming was reported in a later analysis.

60 Vbeta and 13 Jbeta primers were used in PCR. This table comes from immunoSEQ multiplex PCR, and its TCRdb copy is limited to in-frame clones, with some not included. This sample lists around 100,000 clones; its ten largest clones have about 3%. Trimming took 4 bases from V and 4 from J, leaving 14 bases between them. In germline, CDR1 is SGHDN, CDR2 FVKESK. The CDR3 totals 14 residues. The sequence was obtained from a man in his forties in good health and CMV-seronegative. The source material was PBMCs. The chain uses TRBV14 and TRBJ2-7; a weak D match, TRBD2 (7 bases). The CDR3 here is CASSRGGGGYEQYF. CDR3 sequence (DNA): TGTGCCAGCAGCCGAGGCGGGGGCGGTTACGAGCAGTACTTC.